The 5 T cell receptor beta chains below were found in one sample sequenced in a study of T-cell memory formation after mild COVID-19. MiXCR, run by TCRdb on the 5' RACE reads, gives a single entry per CDR3 protein. Here the sample spans fewer than 450,000 distinct CDR3 sequences, about 24% being singletons. Sequenced: PBMCs or a T cell subset sorted from them (not recorded which). Receptor source: an adult woman who had mild COVID-19 (a few samples of this study predate the infection). Cell type and time point are not known.

This clonotype was counted only a few times. The chain couples TRBV9 to TRBJ2-3, with D unclear. V was pared by 0 bases and J by 1 base, with 15 bases between. The V gene's germline CDR1 is SGDLS and CDR2 YYNGEE. This CDR3 is 17 amino acids long. The CDR3 loop reads CASSVDMTEKGTDTQYF. The CDR3 DNA sequence: TGTGCCAGCAGCGTAGATATGACCGAGAAAGGCACAGATACGCAGTATTTT.

This clonotype was seen more than once but under ten times. J is TRBJ2-3 and V is TRBV10-2; 8 bases align to TRBD1. This CDR3 contains 16 residues. V lost 6 bases and J lost 4; bases outside the gene matches: 12. Germline CDR1 WSHSY, CDR2 SAAADI. The CDR3 region is CASSADRGLGADTQYF. CDR3 DNA sequence: TGCGCCAGCAGCGCAGACAGGGGTTTAGGAGCAGATACGCAGTATTTT.

This clonotype appeared many times. J is TRBJ1-2 and V is TRBV4-2; 9 bases are shared with TRBD1. The CDR3 covers 16 residues. With V trimmed by 5 bases and J by 1 base, 8 bases remained unmatched. CDR1 LGHNA and CDR2 YNFKEQ come from the germline V gene. In nucleotides, the CDR3 is TGTGCCAGCAGCTCACAGGGGGCGTCGTTTAACTATGGCTACACCTTC. Amino acids: CASSSQGASFNYGYTF.

The V call is TRBV20-1, the J call TRBJ2-7; 7 bases are a match to TRBD1. This CDR3 has 13 residues. With 6 bases clipped from V and 2 bases from J, the junction kept 7 bases outside the gene matches. Germline-derived CDR1 and CDR2 are DFQATT and SNEGSKA (reference sequence). CDR3 bases: TGCAGTGCGGGTCAAGGGACAGCCTACGAGCAGTACTTC. This gives the protein CSAGQGTAYEQYF.

The chain combines TRBV20-1 with TRBJ1-3; D uncertain. The CDR3 totals 15 residues. Germline V CDR1 and CDR2: DFQATT, SNEGSKA (reference sequence). V lost 6 bases, J lost 0 bases, and 15 bases lay in between. The CDR3 here is CSAPQRQLSGNTIYF. DNA of the CDR3: TGCAGTGCCCCGCAGAGGCAGCTCTCTGGAAACACCATATATTTT.